This entry describes one T cell receptor (beta chain). The study co-extracted DNA and RNA from 20-30 mg of unsorted bulk tissue. Patients showed chronic HBV infection and an absence of prior treatment. Whichever tumor sample was examined, it had over 80% viable tumor cells. From approximately 550 ng of total RNA, TCR beta-specific cDNA was reverse-transcribed using a constant-region primer. Investigators got TCR beta libraries out of three nested multiplex PCR rounds, done with slightly modified ARM-PCR. Researchers ran the first two PCR rounds for roughly 10 cycles each with TRBV1-TRBV30 forward primers and a C-beta reverse primer. TCRdb re-derived calls from the multiplex PCR reads in MiXCR, one entry per CDR3 protein. The sample carries 150,000 to 200,000 distinct CDR3 sequences, around four fifths recorded once. This sample was included in a study of tumor-infiltrating lymphocytes in primary liver carcinoma. Study summary: Samples had roughly 3.5 to 8 million productive TCRbeta reads, comparable between tissue types.

The CDR3 spans 15 residues. Germline CDR1 and CDR2: MNHNY and SVGAGI (reference sequence). V lost 7 bases, J lost 4 bases, and 7 bases stayed unmatched. The chain is built from TRBV6-6 and TRBJ2-5; 12 bases map to TRBD2. The sequence was collected from a man aged 35 to 55 with primary liver carcinoma and hepatitis B virus infection. The material sequenced was tumor tissue from primary liver carcinoma. The CDR3 spells CASITLAGGRETQYF. DNA of the CDR3: TGTGCCAGCATCACACTAGCGGGAGGTAGAGAGACCCAGTACTTC.